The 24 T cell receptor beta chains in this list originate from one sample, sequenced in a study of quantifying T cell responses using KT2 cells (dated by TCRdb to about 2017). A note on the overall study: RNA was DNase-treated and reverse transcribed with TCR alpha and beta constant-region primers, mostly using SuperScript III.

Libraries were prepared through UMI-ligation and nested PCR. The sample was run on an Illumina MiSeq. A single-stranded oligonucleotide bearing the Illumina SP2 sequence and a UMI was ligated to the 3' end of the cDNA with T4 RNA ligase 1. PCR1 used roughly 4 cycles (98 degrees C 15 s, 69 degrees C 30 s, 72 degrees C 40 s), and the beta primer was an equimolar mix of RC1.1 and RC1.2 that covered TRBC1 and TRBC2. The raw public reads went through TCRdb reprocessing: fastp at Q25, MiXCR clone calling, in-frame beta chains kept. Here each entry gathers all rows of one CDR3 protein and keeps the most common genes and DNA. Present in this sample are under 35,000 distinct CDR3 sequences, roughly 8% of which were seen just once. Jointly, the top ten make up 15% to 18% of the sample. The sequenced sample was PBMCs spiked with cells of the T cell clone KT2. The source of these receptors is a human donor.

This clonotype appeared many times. The CDR3 DNA reads as TGCAGTGCGGTCAGGGGCTCTGAAAAACTGTTTTTT. Protein sequence: CSAVRGSEKLFF. The rearrangement links TRBV20-1 to TRBJ1-4; weak D call: TRBD1 (6 bases). V lost 6 bases and J 7 bases, leaving 12 bases between the germline ends. The germline V gene encodes CDR1 DFQATT and CDR2 SNEGSKA (reference sequence). The CDR3 length is 12 residues.

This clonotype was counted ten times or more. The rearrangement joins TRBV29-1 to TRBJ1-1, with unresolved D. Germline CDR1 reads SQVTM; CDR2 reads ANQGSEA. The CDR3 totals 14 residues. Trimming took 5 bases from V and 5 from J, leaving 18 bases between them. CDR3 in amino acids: CSVLEGSIGTEAFF. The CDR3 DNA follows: TGCAGCGTTTTAGAGGGTTCAATCGGGACTGAAGCTTTCTTT.

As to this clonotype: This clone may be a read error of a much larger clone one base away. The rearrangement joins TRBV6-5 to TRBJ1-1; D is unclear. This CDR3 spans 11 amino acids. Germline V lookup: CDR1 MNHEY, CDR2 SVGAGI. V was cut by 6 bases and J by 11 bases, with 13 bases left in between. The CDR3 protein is CASRKTGFAFF. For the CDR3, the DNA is TGTGCCAGCAGGAAAACGGGGTTTGCTTTCTTT.

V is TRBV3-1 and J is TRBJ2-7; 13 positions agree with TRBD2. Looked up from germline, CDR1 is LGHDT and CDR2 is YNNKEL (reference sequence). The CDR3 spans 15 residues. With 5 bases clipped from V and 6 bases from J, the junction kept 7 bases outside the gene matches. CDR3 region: CASSLTSGRSGEQYF. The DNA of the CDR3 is TGTGCCAGCAGCTTGACTAGCGGGAGGAGCGGCGAGCAGTACTTC.

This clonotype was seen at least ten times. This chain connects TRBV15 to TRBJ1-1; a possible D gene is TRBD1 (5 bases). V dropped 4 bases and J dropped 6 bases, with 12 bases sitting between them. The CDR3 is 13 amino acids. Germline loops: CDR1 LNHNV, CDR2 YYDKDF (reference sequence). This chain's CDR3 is CATSTLAGPEAFF. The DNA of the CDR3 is TGTGCCACCAGCACCCTGGCGGGGCCTGAAGCTTTCTTT.

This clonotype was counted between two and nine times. The CDR3 spells CASSWGGAGGNTIYF. CDR3 coding DNA: TGTGCCAGCAGTTGGGGGGGCGCAGGAGGAAACACCATATATTTT. This sequence joins TRBV12-3 or TRBV12-4 and TRBJ1-3; D might be TRBD1 (6 bases). Trimming took 4 bases from V and 4 from J, leaving 14 bases between them. The CDR3 is 15 residues long.

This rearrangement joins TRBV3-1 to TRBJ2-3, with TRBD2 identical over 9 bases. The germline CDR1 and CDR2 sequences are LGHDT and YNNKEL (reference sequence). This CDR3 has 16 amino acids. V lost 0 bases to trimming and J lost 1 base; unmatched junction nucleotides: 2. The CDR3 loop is CASSQDRGGGTDTQYF. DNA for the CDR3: TGTGCCAGCAGCCAAGACCGCGGGGGGGGCACAGATACGCAGTATTTT.

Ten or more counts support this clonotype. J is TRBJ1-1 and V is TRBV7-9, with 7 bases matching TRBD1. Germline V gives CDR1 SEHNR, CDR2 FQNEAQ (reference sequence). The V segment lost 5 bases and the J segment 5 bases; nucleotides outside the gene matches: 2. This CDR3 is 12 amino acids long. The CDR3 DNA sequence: TGTGCCAGCAGCGAGGGACAGACTGAAGCTTTCTTT. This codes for CASSEGQTEAFF.

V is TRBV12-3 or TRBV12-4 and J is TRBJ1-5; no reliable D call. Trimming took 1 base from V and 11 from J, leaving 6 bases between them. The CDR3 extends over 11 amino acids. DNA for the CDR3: TGTGCCAGCAGTTTAGGAGGGACCCAGCATTTT. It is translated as CASSLGGTQHF.

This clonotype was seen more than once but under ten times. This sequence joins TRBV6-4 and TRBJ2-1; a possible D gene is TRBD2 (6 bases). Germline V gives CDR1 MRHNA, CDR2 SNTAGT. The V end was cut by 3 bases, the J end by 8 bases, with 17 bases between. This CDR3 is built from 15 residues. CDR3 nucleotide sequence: TGTGCCAGCAGTGAGGAGGGTACAGGCGTGGATGAGCAGTTCTTC. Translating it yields CASSEEGTGVDEQFF.

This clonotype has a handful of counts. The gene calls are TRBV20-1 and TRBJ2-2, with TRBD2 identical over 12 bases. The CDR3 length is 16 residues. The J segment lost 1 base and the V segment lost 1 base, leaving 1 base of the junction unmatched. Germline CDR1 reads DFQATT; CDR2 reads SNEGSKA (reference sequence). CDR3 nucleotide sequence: TGCAGTGCTAGAGTGACTAGCGGGGGGAACACCGGGGAGCTGTTTTTT. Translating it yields CSARVTSGGNTGELFF.

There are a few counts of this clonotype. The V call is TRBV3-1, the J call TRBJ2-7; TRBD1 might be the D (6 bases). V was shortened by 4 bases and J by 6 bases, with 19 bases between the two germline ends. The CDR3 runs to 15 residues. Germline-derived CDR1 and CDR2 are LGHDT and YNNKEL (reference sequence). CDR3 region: CASSPFSSGTSEQYF. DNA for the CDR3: TGTGCCAGCAGCCCGTTCAGCTCCGGGACAAGCGAGCAGTACTTC.

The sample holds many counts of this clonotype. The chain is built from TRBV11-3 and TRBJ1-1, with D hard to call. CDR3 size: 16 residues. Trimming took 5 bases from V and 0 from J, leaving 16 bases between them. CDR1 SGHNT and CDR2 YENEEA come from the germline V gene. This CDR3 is CASSGQVSNLNTEAFF. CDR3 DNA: TGTGCCAGCAGCGGGCAGGTTTCAAACCTGAACACTGAAGCTTTCTTT.

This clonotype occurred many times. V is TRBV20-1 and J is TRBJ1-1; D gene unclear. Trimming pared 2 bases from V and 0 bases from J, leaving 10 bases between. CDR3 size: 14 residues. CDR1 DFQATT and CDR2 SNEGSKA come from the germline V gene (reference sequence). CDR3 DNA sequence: TGCAGTGCTAGATGGTCAGAGCTGAACACTGAAGCTTTCTTT. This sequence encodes CSARWSELNTEAFF.

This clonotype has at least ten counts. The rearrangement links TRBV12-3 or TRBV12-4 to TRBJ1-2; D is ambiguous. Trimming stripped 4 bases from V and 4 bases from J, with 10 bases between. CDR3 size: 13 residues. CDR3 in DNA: TGTGCCAGCAGTTCCGACGGAATCTATGGCTACACCTTC. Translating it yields CASSSDGIYGYTF.

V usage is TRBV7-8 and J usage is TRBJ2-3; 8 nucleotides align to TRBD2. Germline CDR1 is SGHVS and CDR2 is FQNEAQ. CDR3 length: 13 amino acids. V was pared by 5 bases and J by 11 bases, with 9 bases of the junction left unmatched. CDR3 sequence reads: CASSQAGVIRQYF. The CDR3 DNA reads TGTGCCAGCAGCCAAGCGGGGGTTATACGGCAGTATTTT.

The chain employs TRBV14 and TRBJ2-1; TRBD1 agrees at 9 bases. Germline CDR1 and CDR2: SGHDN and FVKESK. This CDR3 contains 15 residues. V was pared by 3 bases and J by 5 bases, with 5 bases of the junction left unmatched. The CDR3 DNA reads TGTGCCAGCAGCCACGGACAGGGGCCTAACAATGAGCAGTTCTTC. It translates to CASSHGQGPNNEQFF. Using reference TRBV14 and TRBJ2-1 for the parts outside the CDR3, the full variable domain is EAGVTQFPSHSVIEKGQTVTLRCDPISGHDNLYWYRRVMGKEIKFLLHFVKESKQDESGMPNNRFLAERTGGTYSTLKVQPAELEDSGVYFCASSHGQGPNNEQFFGPGTRLTVL.

CDR3 sequence reads: CSARVLGGPYQETQYF. CDR3 nucleotide sequence: TGCAGTGCTAGAGTCCTAGGGGGACCGTACCAAGAGACCCAGTACTTC. The genes are TRBV20-1 and TRBJ2-5, with D perhaps matching TRBD1 (6 bases). V shed 1 base and J shed 0 bases, with 15 bases lying between them. Per the germline V gene, CDR1 is DFQATT and CDR2 is SNEGSKA (reference sequence). The CDR3 sequence is 16 residues long.

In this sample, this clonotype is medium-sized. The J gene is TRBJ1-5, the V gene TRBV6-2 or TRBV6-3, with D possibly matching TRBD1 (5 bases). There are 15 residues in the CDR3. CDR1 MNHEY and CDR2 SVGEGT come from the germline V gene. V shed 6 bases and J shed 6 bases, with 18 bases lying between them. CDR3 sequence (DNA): TGTGCCAGCAGCCGCGGGGCAGGCATCAGTCAGCCCCAGCATTTT. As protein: CASSRGAGISQPQHF.

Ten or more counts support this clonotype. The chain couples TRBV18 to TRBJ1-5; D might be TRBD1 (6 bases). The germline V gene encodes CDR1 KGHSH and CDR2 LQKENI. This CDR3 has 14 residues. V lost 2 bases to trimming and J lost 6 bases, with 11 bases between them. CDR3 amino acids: CASSPEQGAQPQHF. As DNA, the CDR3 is TGTGCCAGCTCACCAGAACAGGGCGCTCAGCCCCAGCATTTT.

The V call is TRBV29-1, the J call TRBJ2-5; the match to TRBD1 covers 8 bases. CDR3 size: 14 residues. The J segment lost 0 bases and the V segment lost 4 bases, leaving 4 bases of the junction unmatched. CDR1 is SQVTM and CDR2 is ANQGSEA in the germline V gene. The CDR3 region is CSVATGGNQETQYF. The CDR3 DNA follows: TGCAGCGTTGCCACAGGGGGTAACCAAGAGACCCAGTACTTC.

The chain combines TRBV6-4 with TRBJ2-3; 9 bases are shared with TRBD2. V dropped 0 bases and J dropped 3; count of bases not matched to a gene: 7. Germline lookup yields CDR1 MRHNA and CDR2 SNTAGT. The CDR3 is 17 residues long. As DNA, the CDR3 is TGTGCCAGCAGTGACTCCCCGGGGAGCGGGGGGACAGATACGCAGTATTTT. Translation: CASSDSPGSGGTDTQYF.

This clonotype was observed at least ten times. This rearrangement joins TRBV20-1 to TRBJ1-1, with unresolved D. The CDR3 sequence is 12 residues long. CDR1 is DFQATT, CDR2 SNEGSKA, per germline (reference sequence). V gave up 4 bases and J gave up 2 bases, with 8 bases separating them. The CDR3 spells CSATQTNTEAFF. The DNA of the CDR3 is TGCAGTGCTACCCAGACAAACACTGAAGCTTTCTTT.

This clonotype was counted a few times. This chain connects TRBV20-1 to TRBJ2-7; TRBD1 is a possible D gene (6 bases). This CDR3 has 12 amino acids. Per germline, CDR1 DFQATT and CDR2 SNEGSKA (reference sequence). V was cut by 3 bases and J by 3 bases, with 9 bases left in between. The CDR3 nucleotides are TGCAGTGCTAGCGGGACACTCTACGAGCAGTACTTC. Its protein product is CSASGTLYEQYF.